The 18 T cell receptor beta chains listed next were all sequenced from one sample in a study of OX40 agonist ivuxolimab in advanced cancers. The repertoire was sequenced with immunoSEQ multiplex PCR; TCRdb's copy has only in-frame clones and lacks some. Among tens of thousands of clones listed, around 90% were seen once. Here the sequenced sample was CD4+ or CD8+ T cells sorted from blood, taken in a trial of the OX40 agonist ivuxolimab. These receptors were obtained from an adult with an advanced solid tumor such as melanoma, head and neck, liver or kidney cancer.

This sequence joins TRBV28 and TRBJ2-1; D may correspond to TRBD1 or TRBD2 (6 bases each). The CDR3 has 12 amino acids. The germline gives CDR1 MDHEN, CDR2 SYDVKM. Trimming removed 3 bases from V and 13 bases from J, with 13 bases in between. CDR3 sequence: CASSFLSGAQFF. Here the CDR3 DNA reads TGTGCCAGCAGTTTCCTTTCGGGGGCCCAGTTCTTC.

The V and J genes are TRBV28 and TRBJ1-2; D gene uncertain. Germline CDR1 reads MDHEN; CDR2 reads SYDVKM. The CDR3 spans 12 residues. V was pared by 4 bases and J by 7 bases, with 10 bases between. DNA for the CDR3: TGTGCCAGCAGTTCGTCTTTTGGTGGCTACACCTTC. This codes for CASSSSFGGYTF.

This chain joins TRBV18 and TRBJ2-1, with TRBD2 identical over 7 bases. The CDR3 runs 14 residues. The J segment lost 6 bases and the V segment lost 2 bases, leaving 4 bases of the junction unmatched. Germline loops: CDR1 KGHSH, CDR2 LQKENI. The CDR3 sequence is CASSPVLAANEQFF. The CDR3 DNA is TGTGCCAGCTCACCAGTCCTAGCGGCCAATGAGCAGTTCTTC.

DNA of the CDR3: TGTGCCAGCAGTTCCCGACAGCGGAACACTGAAGCTTTCTTT. It codes for CASSSRQRNTEAFF. This chain uses TRBV6-5 with TRBJ1-1, with a possible D match to TRBD1 (5 bases). Trimming removed 4 bases at V and 1 base at J, with 10 bases between. This CDR3 comprises 14 residues. The germline CDR1 and CDR2 sequences are MNHEY and SVGAGI.

A note on this clone: Its ends do not fully match the called genes, so a read error is possible. DNA for the CDR3: TGTGCCTGGAGTAGCGGACAGGGCTCCTCCGAGCAGTACTTC. Its translation is CAWSSGQGSSEQYF. The chain is built from TRBV30 and TRBJ2-7; 8 bases map to TRBD1. The germline V gene has CDR1 GTSNPN and CDR2 SVGIG (reference sequence). The CDR3 sequence is 14 residues long.

The chain employs TRBV28 and TRBJ1-5; no clear D gene. CDR3 length: 13 residues. Trimming pared 11 bases from V and 4 bases from J, leaving 15 bases between. Per germline, CDR1 MDHEN and CDR2 SYDVKM. CDR3 region: CASCWVRNQPQHF. CDR3 DNA: TGTGCCTCCTGCTGGGTACGGAATCAGCCCCAGCATTTT.

The V and J genes are TRBV6-5 and TRBJ2-1, with D possibly being TRBD1 or TRBD2 (5 bases each). CDR1 is MNHEY and CDR2 is SVGAGI in the germline V gene. The CDR3 sequence is 15 residues long. V lost 5 bases and J 6 bases, leaving 17 bases between the germline ends. The CDR3: CASSLQGDLANEQFF. The CDR3 coding sequence is TGTGCCAGCAGTCTCCAGGGAGACTTAGCCAATGAGCAGTTCTTC.

J is TRBJ1-2 and V is TRBV7-2; tentative D call: TRBD1 (6 bases). The ends were cut back, 5 bases at V and 5 bases at J, with 9 bases in the middle. The CDR3 is 12 residues long. The germline CDR1 and CDR2 sequences are SGHTA and FQGNSA. The CDR3 sequence: CASSPGQYGYTF. The CDR3 DNA is TGTGCCAGCAGCCCAGGACAGTATGGCTACACCTTC.

The V call is TRBV30, the J call TRBJ2-7, with D uncertain. V was cut by 3 bases and J by 0 bases, with 9 bases left in between. Germline CDR1 reads GTSNPN; CDR2 reads SVGIG (reference sequence). The CDR3 spans 13 residues. CDR3: CAWRGPPSYEQYF. CDR3 DNA sequence: TGTGCCTGGAGAGGACCTCCCTCCTACGAGCAGTACTTC.

The sample holds one count of this clone. This chain uses TRBV12-5 with TRBJ2-2, with 9 bases lining up with TRBD2. CDR3 length: 18 residues. Germline V CDR1 and CDR2: LGHNT, FRNRAP. V was pared by 0 bases and J by 4 bases, with 9 bases of the junction left unmatched. The chain's CDR3 is CASGLVGSGGPSTGELFF. The CDR3 DNA sequence: TGTGCTAGTGGTTTGGTTGGTAGCGGGGGACCTAGCACCGGGGAGCTGTTTTTT.

The rearrangement uses TRBV6-5 and TRBJ2-7; D gene uncertain. V was pared by 6 bases and J by 1 base, with 13 bases between. There are 14 residues in the CDR3. Germline CDR1 is MNHEY and CDR2 is SVGAGI. CDR3 bases: TGTGCCAGCAGCTCGGTACCCCGATCCTACGAGCAGTACTTC. The encoded protein is CASSSVPRSYEQYF.

This sequence joins TRBV6-1 and TRBJ1-5; 7 bases line up with TRBD1. CDR1 MNHNS and CDR2 SASEGT come from the germline V gene. The length of the CDR3 is 14 residues. V was clipped by 10 bases and J by 0 bases; unmatched bases: 6. CDR3 protein: CATATGYSNQPQHF. CDR3 nucleotides: TGTGCCACCGCGACAGGGTATAGCAATCAGCCCCAGCATTTT.

This clone occurred once. V gene TRBV19 combines with J gene TRBJ1-2; the D is unclear. The CDR3 totals 13 residues. Germline values: CDR1 LNHDA, CDR2 SQIVND (reference sequence). V lost 5 bases to trimming and J lost 2 bases, with 9 bases between them. The CDR3 spells CASSFRENYGYTF. The CDR3 DNA reads TGTGCCAGTAGTTTCCGGGAAAACTATGGCTACACCTTC.

The chain links TRBV6-5 to TRBJ2-5; 14 nucleotides line up with TRBD2. The V gene's germline CDR1 is MNHEY and CDR2 SVGAGI. The CDR3 has 16 residues. With 0 bases clipped from V and 4 bases from J, the junction kept 1 base outside the gene matches. CDR3 sequence reads: CASSYSGTSGGETQYF. Written as DNA, the CDR3 is TGTGCCAGCAGTTACTCCGGGACTAGCGGGGGAGAGACCCAGTACTTC.

The V gene is TRBV19, the J gene TRBJ2-5; D gene unclear. Germline CDR1 is LNHDA and CDR2 is SQIVND (reference sequence). Trimming left V 4 bases short and J 3 bases short, with 9 bases between. This CDR3 spans 13 amino acids. The chain's CDR3 is CASSTGPKETQYF. DNA for the CDR3: TGTGCCAGTAGTACCGGGCCAAAAGAGACCCAGTACTTC.

The chain combines TRBV28 with TRBJ1-1; maybe TRBD1 (6 bases). The CDR3 covers 14 residues. The V and J ends lost 6 bases and 1 base respectively, with 12 bases between them. Germline CDR1 MDHEN, CDR2 SYDVKM. CDR3 protein: CASRPGTTNTEAFF. The CDR3 DNA reads as TGTGCCAGCAGACCCGGGACAACGAACACTGAAGCTTTCTTT.

This clone was observed a handful of times. The chain links TRBV6-5 to TRBJ2-5, with 9 bases aligning to TRBD1. Germline V gene lookup returns CDR1 MNHEY and CDR2 SVGAGI. CDR3 length: 15 residues. V dropped 2 bases and J dropped 4; count of bases not matched to a gene: 5. CDR3 nucleotides: TGTGCCAGCAGTTACGGGACAGGGAGGACAGAGACCCAGTACTTC. Encoded protein: CASSYGTGRTETQYF.

This rearrangement joins TRBV18 to TRBJ2-5; D uncertain. The ends were cut back, 0 bases at V and 5 bases at J, with 7 bases in the middle. Germline CDR1 is KGHSH and CDR2 is LQKENI. The CDR3 totals 13 residues. The CDR3 region is CASSPPVVETQYF. In DNA, the CDR3 is TGTGCCAGCTCACCACCGGTAGTCGAGACCCAGTACTTC.